The next 2 T cell receptor beta chains were all read from a single sample in a study of blood T cell repertoires in COVID-19. Generated by immunoSEQ multiplex PCR, the TCRdb table keeps only in-frame clones and is missing some. Altogether fewer than 450,000 clones are present, around 87% being singletons, with the ten largest covering roughly 6.3%. The sequenced material came from peripheral blood. Receptor source: a woman in her fifties or sixties with COVID-19, enrolled during active disease.

V and J are TRBV11-3 and TRBJ2-1; 12 nucleotides line up with TRBD1. CDR3 length: 17 amino acids. The junction had 7 bases not matched to a gene; V was cut back by 4 bases and J by 3 bases. CDR1 and CDR2 from the germline V gene are SGHNT and YENEEA. The CDR3 region has the DNA TGTGCCAGCAGCTCACCCCGGGACAGGGGGCTCTACAATGAGCAGTTCTTC. This codes for CASSSPRDRGLYNEQFF. The whole variable domain, remainder taken from reference TRBV11-3 and TRBJ2-1, is EAGVVQSPRYKIIEKKQPVAFWCNPISGHNTLYWYLQNLGQGPELLIRYENEEAVDDSQLPKDRFSAERLKGVDSTLKIQPAELGDSAVYLCASSSPRDRGLYNEQFFGPGTRLTVL.

The chain couples TRBV6-4 to TRBJ2-7, with D unresolved. The germline V and J ends were trimmed by 2 bases and 3 bases, with 20 bases remaining between them. Germline values: CDR1 MRHNA, CDR2 SNTAGT. CDR3 length: 17 residues. CDR3 protein: CASSDLGVAIAYYEQYF. Here the CDR3 DNA reads TGTGCCAGCAGTGACCTTGGAGTCGCCATCGCCTACTACGAGCAGTACTTC.